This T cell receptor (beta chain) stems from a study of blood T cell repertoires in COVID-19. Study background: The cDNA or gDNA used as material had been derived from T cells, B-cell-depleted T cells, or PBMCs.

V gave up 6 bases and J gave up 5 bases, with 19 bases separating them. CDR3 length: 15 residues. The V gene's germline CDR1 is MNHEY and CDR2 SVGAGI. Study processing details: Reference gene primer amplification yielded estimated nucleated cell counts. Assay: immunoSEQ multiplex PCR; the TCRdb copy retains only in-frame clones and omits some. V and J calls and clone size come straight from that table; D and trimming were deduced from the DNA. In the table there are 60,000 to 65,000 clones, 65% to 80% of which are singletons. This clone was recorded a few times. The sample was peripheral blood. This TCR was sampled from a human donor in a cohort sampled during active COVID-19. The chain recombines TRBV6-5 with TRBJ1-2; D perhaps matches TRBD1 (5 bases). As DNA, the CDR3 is TGTGCCAGCAGCTCGGCGGGACGGGCTGTTTATGGCTACACCTTC. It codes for CASSSAGRAVYGYTF.